Below, 3 T cell receptor beta chains from the same sample are listed, as sequenced in a study of regulatory T cells in long-lasting Graves disease. To make TCR beta libraries, researchers used iRepertoire HTBI primers and Arm-PCR of CDR3 regions. One entry per CDR3 protein results from TCRdb running MiXCR on the multiplex PCR reads. The data hold approximately 560,000 distinct CDR3 sequences, with about 16% observed a single time. Time point denoted: newly diagnosed GD, antithyroid drugs for less than 3 months. PBMCs were the source of the RNA used for TCR sequencing. The sample was also reused in another study, on T cells in Graves' hyperthyroidism and ophthalmopathy.

The sample in question was peripheral blood mononuclear cells (PBMCs), obtained at new diagnosis, from a patient treated with antithyroid drugs. Receptor source: a man between 18 and 35 years old with Graves disease.

The chain combines TRBV19 with TRBJ1-1; no clear D gene. The CDR3 loop spans 18 amino acids. Trimming shortened V by 2 bases and J by 3 bases, and 22 bases separated the two germline ends. Germline loops: CDR1 LNHDA, CDR2 SQIVND (reference sequence). CDR3 sequence: CASSIRLIRRGRDTEAFF. In nucleotides, the CDR3 is TGTGCCAGTAGTATACGACTTATACGCAGAGGTCGGGACACTGAAGCTTTCTTT. Filled out from reference TRBV19 and TRBJ1-1, the complete variable domain reads DGGITQSPKYLFRKEGQNVTLSCEQNLNHDAMYWYRQDPGQGLRLIYYSQIVNDFQKGDIAEGYSVSREKKESFPLTVTSAQKNPTAFYLCASSIRLIRRGRDTEAFFGQGTRLTVV.

This clonotype was detected a few times. The rearrangement uses TRBV7-2 and TRBJ2-4, with D unclear. The V gene's germline CDR1 is SGHTA and CDR2 FQGNSA. This CDR3 comprises 17 residues. Trimming took 7 bases from V and 0 from J, leaving 19 bases between them. CDR3 coding DNA: TGTGCCAGCACCCCACCCCCTGACCTGTTAGCCAAAAACATTCAGTACTTC. Encoded protein: CASTPPPDLLAKNIQYF.

The V gene is TRBV6-1, the J gene TRBJ2-3; tentatively, D is TRBD2 (6 bases). V was clipped by 7 bases and J by 2 bases, with 13 bases between them. This CDR3 is 14 amino acids long. Germline V gene lookup returns CDR1 MNHNS and CDR2 SASEGT. The CDR3 loop reads CASMASVYTDTQYF. The CDR3 bases are TGTGCCAGCATGGCTAGCGTCTACACAGATACGCAGTATTTT.